This T cell receptor (beta chain) emerged from a study of Graves' ophthalmopathy and Graves' hyperthyroidism. Study-level results: Blood also held most thyroid clonotypes expanded above 0.001 frequency. The 13-signature model separated ophthalmopathy from stable hyperthyroidism at 85% to 90% sensitivity and nearly 82% specificity. The model reached 65% to 71% sensitivity and approximately 72% specificity for predicting ophthalmopathy progression.

TCR beta CDR3 regions were amplified from RNA transcripts. The first round was an RT-PCR with HTBI primers, and the second round was a multiplex PCR. Via MiXCR, TCRdb re-called the multiplex PCR reads, giving one row per CDR3 protein. The sample holds about 390,000 distinct CDR3 sequences; 15% are singletons and the top ten take 5.5% to 8%. This clonotype was found many times. Its cognate antigen is unknown. Physicians reached a diagnosis by relying on clinical symptoms, serum thyroxine, TRAb, thyroid ultrasound and orbital computed tomography. The V and J ends lost 5 bases and 3 bases respectively, with 5 bases between them. CDR1 SGHTA and CDR2 FQGNSA come from the germline V gene. This CDR3 spans 11 amino acids.

This rearrangement joins TRBV7-2 to TRBJ2-7; no clear D. Sequencing was done on a sample of peripheral blood. This TCR was sampled from a woman younger than 35 with stable Graves' hyperthyroidism. The CDR3 region is CASSPDYEQYF. The CDR3 DNA sequence: TGTGCCAGCAGCCCAGACTACGAGCAGTACTTC.